The 26 T cell receptor beta chains given below trace back to one sample, sequenced in a study of blood T cell repertoires in COVID-19. Here immunoSEQ multiplex PCR was the method, and the copy in TCRdb shows in-frame clones only, minus some. The sample carries around 300,000 clones, approximately 90% recorded once. Sequenced sample: peripheral blood. The receptors here all came from a man aged 18-30 years with active or convalescent COVID-19.

The CDR3 sequence: CASSLASQPEQFF. The CDR3 coding sequence is TGCGCCAGCAGCTTGGCCTCACAACCCGAGCAGTTCTTC. The J gene is TRBJ2-1, the V gene TRBV5-1; no definite D call. Germline assignment: CDR1 SGHRS and CDR2 YFSETQ. Trimming took 0 bases from V and 10 from J, leaving 11 bases between them. The CDR3 consists of 13 residues.

This chain joins TRBV29-1 and TRBJ1-2; D is uncertain. The CDR3 contains 11 residues. The V end lost 3 bases, the J end lost 3 bases, and 5 bases lay between the germline ends. Germline assignment: CDR1 SQVTM and CDR2 ANQGSEA. CDR3 sequence (DNA): TGCAGCGTTGACAGGTACTATGGCTACACCTTC. It is translated as CSVDRYYGYTF.

This clone has a handful of counts. The chain joins TRBV6-6 to TRBJ1-6, with TRBD1 identical over 9 bases. The germline V gene encodes CDR1 MNHNY and CDR2 SVGAGI (reference sequence). The J segment lost 8 bases and the V segment lost 5 bases, leaving 4 bases of the junction unmatched. This CDR3 is 14 amino acids long. The CDR3 spells CASSAQGADSPLHF. CDR3 DNA: TGTGCCAGCAGTGCACAGGGGGCGGATTCACCCCTCCACTTT.

J is TRBJ2-7 and V is TRBV19, with 8 nucleotides matching TRBD2. The V segment lost 6 bases and the J segment 0 bases; nucleotides outside the gene matches: 7. This CDR3 contains 15 residues. Per germline, CDR1 LNHDA and CDR2 SQIVND (reference sequence). In nucleotides, the CDR3 is TGTGCCAGTAGGGACGTAGCGGGGCACTCCTACGAGCAGTACTTC. It translates to CASRDVAGHSYEQYF.

As DNA, the CDR3 is TGTGCCAGCAGCTTAGGGGGTTGGGGGAGGACTGAAGCTTTCTTT. Its protein product is CASSLGGWGRTEAFF. This chain connects TRBV7-9 to TRBJ1-1, with TRBD1 as a possible D gene (5 bases). Trimming removed 1 base from V and 5 bases from J, with 14 bases in between. The CDR3 contains 15 residues. CDR1 is SEHNR and CDR2 is FQNEAQ in the germline V gene (reference sequence). Combining the CDR3 with reference TRBV7-9 and TRBJ1-1 gives the whole variable domain DTGVSQNPRHKITKRGQNVTFRCDPISEHNRLYWYRQTLGQGPEFLTYFQNEAQLEKSRLLSDRFSAERPKGSFSTLEIQRTEQGDSAMYLCASSLGGWGRTEAFFGQGTRLTVV.

A word on this clone: One end of the junction varies from germline; a read error may be responsible. In the same sample, other DNA sequences code for this CDR3. The chain couples TRBV5-6 to TRBJ2-7; TRBD2 matches at 8 bases. CDR1 is SGHDT, CDR2 YYEEEE, per germline. This CDR3 has 15 amino acids. In nucleotides, the CDR3 is TGTGCCAGCAGCTTGGTTGAGAGCGGGGGCGACGAGCAGTACTTT. Translation: CASSLVESGGDEQYF.

The chain joins TRBV7-9 to TRBJ1-1; D gene uncertain. V was cut by 5 bases and J by 7 bases, with 11 bases left in between. This CDR3 is 12 amino acids long. Germline-derived CDR1 and CDR2 are SEHNR and FQNEAQ (reference sequence). CDR3 in DNA: TGTGCCAGCAGCGAAGCCGGGAGTGAAGCTTTCTTT. This sequence encodes CASSEAGSEAFF.

V usage is TRBV11-2 and J usage is TRBJ1-5; TRBD1 agrees at 7 bases. Germline V gene lookup returns CDR1 SGHAT and CDR2 FQNNGV. The J segment lost 7 bases and the V segment lost 1 base, leaving 10 bases of the junction unmatched. The CDR3 runs to 16 residues. CDR3 region: CASSLARGQRGQPQHF. The CDR3 nucleotides read TGTGCCAGCAGCTTAGCCCGGGGACAGCGCGGCCAGCCCCAGCATTTT.

J is TRBJ2-3 and V is TRBV7-9, with D possibly TRBD2 on 5 matching bases. V was clipped by 2 bases and J by 2 bases, with 11 bases between them. This CDR3 comprises 15 residues. CDR1 SEHNR and CDR2 FQNEAQ come from the germline V gene (reference sequence). The chain's CDR3 is CASSLTGGLTDTQYF. The CDR3 bases are TGTGCCAGCAGCTTAACCGGCGGACTCACAGATACGCAGTATTTT.

The chain links TRBV5-1 to TRBJ2-7; 8 bases are shared with TRBD1. V gave up 4 bases and J gave up 6 bases; unmatched junction bases: 12. CDR3 length equals 15 residues. Germline CDR1 is SGHRS and CDR2 is YFSETQ. The DNA for the CDR3 is TGCGCCAGCAGCCAGGCCGACAGGGGACTGGCCGAGCAGTACTTC. Its translation is CASSQADRGLAEQYF.

J is TRBJ1-5 and V is TRBV28; D gene unclear. Germline V gene lookup returns CDR1 MDHEN and CDR2 SYDVKM. Trimming pared 3 bases from V and 0 bases from J, leaving 6 bases between. The length of the CDR3 is 14 residues. In nucleotides, the CDR3 is TGTGCCAGCAGTTTGGGCAGTAGCAATCAGCCCCAGCATTTT. Translated: CASSLGSSNQPQHF.

The gene calls are TRBV19 and TRBJ1-1, with unresolved D. Trimming removed 7 bases from V and 3 bases from J, with 18 bases in between. The V gene's germline CDR1 is LNHDA and CDR2 SQIVND (reference sequence). The CDR3 is 15 residues long. The chain's CDR3 is CASIKEGGRDTEAFF. As DNA, the CDR3 is TGTGCCAGTATAAAGGAGGGCGGTCGAGACACTGAAGCTTTCTTT.

This clone is a singleton in its sample. This chain joins TRBV19 and TRBJ2-5; 9 nucleotides match TRBD2. This CDR3 is 14 amino acids long. CDR1 and CDR2 from the germline V gene are LNHDA and SQIVND (reference sequence). V dropped 5 bases and J dropped 6; count of bases not matched to a gene: 7. The CDR3 DNA is TGTGCCAGTAGTTCTGGACTAGCGAGGAAGACCCAGTACTTC. This gives the protein CASSSGLARKTQYF.

The chain carries TRBV12-3 or TRBV12-4 and TRBJ2-7; unclear D gene. Trimming shortened V by 3 bases and J by 2 bases, and 8 bases separated the two germline ends. This CDR3 has 13 residues. The CDR3 sequence: CASSLMTAYEQYF. The DNA for the CDR3 is TGTGCCAGCAGTTTGATGACTGCCTACGAGCAGTACTTC.

V gene TRBV6-1 combines with J gene TRBJ1-1; perhaps TRBD1 as D (6 bases). V lost 2 bases and J 14 bases, leaving 18 bases between the germline ends. This CDR3 is built from 13 residues. CDR1 MNHNS and CDR2 SASEGT come from the germline V gene. Here the CDR3 reads CASSELTQGRTFF. In DNA, the CDR3 is TGTGCCAGCAGTGAATTGACACAGGGAAGGACCTTCTTT.

V is TRBV10-3 and J is TRBJ2-1; TRBD2 agrees at 11 bases. Looked up from germline, CDR1 is ENHRY and CDR2 is SYGVKD. The CDR3 is made up of 15 amino acids. V was pared by 0 bases and J by 10 bases, with 5 bases of the junction left unmatched. CDR3 region: CAISESSGGAGEQFF. The DNA for the CDR3 is TGTGCCATCAGTGAGTCTAGCGGGGGGGCTGGCGAGCAGTTCTTC.

V and J are TRBV5-1 and TRBJ2-2; D unclear. The germline CDR1 and CDR2 sequences are SGHRS and YFSETQ. Trimming stripped 2 bases from V and 0 bases from J, with 5 bases between. The CDR3 spans 14 residues. CDR3 nucleotide sequence: TGCGCCAGCAGCTTAGGAGCGAACACCGGGGAGCTGTTTTTT. Amino acids: CASSLGANTGELFF.

V is TRBV27 and J is TRBJ1-1, with TRBD1 as a possible D gene (5 bases). CDR1 and CDR2 (germline): MNHEY, SMNVEV (reference sequence). V dropped 8 bases and J dropped 1 base, with 8 bases sitting between them. The CDR3 contains 12 residues. CDR3 in amino acids: CASRTGNTEAFF. CDR3 bases: TGTGCCAGCCGAACAGGGAACACTGAAGCTTTCTTT.

The chain is built from TRBV14 and TRBJ2-7; D is ambiguous. Germline CDR1 SGHDN, CDR2 FVKESK. Deletions cut 0 bases from V and 3 bases from J, with 9 bases between. The length of the CDR3 is 14 residues. CDR3 in DNA: TGTGCCAGCAGCCAAGATCTTGTCAGCTACGAGCAGTACTTC. Its protein is CASSQDLVSYEQYF.

This clone was counted a few times. The chain couples TRBV28 to TRBJ2-7; 8 bases fit TRBD1. The CDR3 spans 16 residues. CDR1 and CDR2 from the germline V gene are MDHEN and SYDVKM. The junction had 14 bases not matched to a gene; V was cut back by 5 bases and J by 5 bases. CDR3 bases: TGTGCCAGCAGTACCCGACAGGGGCTCGTAAGGAACGAGCAGTACTTC. Translated: CASSTRQGLVRNEQYF.

The chain is built from TRBV4-3 and TRBJ2-1; weak D call: TRBD2 (6 bases). Trimming stripped 4 bases from V and 11 bases from J, with 12 bases between. CDR3 length equals 12 residues. Germline lookup yields CDR1 LGHNA and CDR2 YSLEER. For the CDR3, the DNA is TGCGCCAGCAGCCCAGGAGGAGGGCAGCAGTTCTTC. Translating it yields CASSPGGGQQFF.

The gene calls are TRBV11-2 and TRBJ2-4, with 10 bases matching TRBD1. J lost 15 bases, V lost 3 bases, and 5 bases had no gene match. Germline V gene data show CDR1 as SGHAT and CDR2 as FQNNGV. This CDR3 is built from 12 residues. DNA for the CDR3: TGTGCCAGCAGCTTTGACAGGGGGCTTGGGTACTTC. Translated: CASSFDRGLGYF.

The chain uses TRBV6-5 and TRBJ2-7; tentatively, D is TRBD1 (5 bases). The CDR3 sequence is 14 residues long. Deletions cut 2 bases from V and 3 bases from J, with 11 bases between. The germline V gene has CDR1 MNHEY and CDR2 SVGAGI. CDR3 loop: CASSYPGRLYEQYF. DNA of the CDR3: TGTGCCAGCAGTTACCCAGGGCGGCTCTACGAGCAGTACTTC.

The chain combines TRBV4-3 with TRBJ1-1, with TRBD1 matching 8 bases. The germline V gene has CDR1 LGHNA and CDR2 YSLEER. The CDR3 has 14 residues. The V and J ends lost 3 bases and 6 bases, in that order; junction bases with no gene match: 6. The CDR3 DNA is TGCGCCAGCAGCCAGTCCAGGGGGCGACCTGAAGCTTTCTTT. Encoded protein: CASSQSRGRPEAFF.

This chain connects TRBV4-1 to TRBJ1-5, with D perhaps TRBD1 (6 bases). The germline V gene has CDR1 MGHRA and CDR2 YSYEKL. This CDR3 contains 15 residues. Trimming removed 1 base at V and 6 bases at J, with 13 bases between. Written as DNA, the CDR3 is TGCGCCAGCAGCCAAGGCCCCTGGGGGCGTCAGCCCCAGCATTTT. Amino acid sequence: CASSQGPWGRQPQHF.

This chain joins TRBV7-8 and TRBJ2-1; TRBD1 agrees at 11 bases. Germline V gives CDR1 SGHVS, CDR2 FQNEAQ. The CDR3 extends over 15 amino acids. Unmatched junction bases numbered 4, after V lost 5 bases and J lost 4 bases. The CDR3 nucleotides are TGTGCCAGCAGCCAAGGACAGGGGGCTTACAATGAGCAGTTCTTC. This sequence encodes CASSQGQGAYNEQFF.